Each of the 2 T cell receptor beta chains below was sequenced from the same sample in a study of molecular identifiers for immune sequencing clone quantification. TCRdb reanalysed the PCR reads using MiXCR and keeps one entry per CDR3 protein. The sample consists of nearly 650,000 distinct CDR3 sequences, around 25% of them appearing once. The sample comprised naive CD8+ T cells from blood, with Jurkat cell RNA spiked in. Subset indicated: FACS-sorted CD8+CD4-CCR7+CD45RA+ naive T cells. Source of these receptors: a human donor in good health. Some libraries in this study had Jurkat cell RNA spiked in.

Only a few counts were recorded for this clonotype. This chain uses TRBV15 with TRBJ2-5; D might be TRBD1 (5 bases). Germline CDR1 reads LNHNV; CDR2 reads YYDKDF (reference sequence). V shed 1 base and J shed 3 bases, with 9 bases lying between them. The CDR3 is 14 amino acids. The CDR3 protein is CATSRVGLEETQYF. CDR3 sequence (DNA): TGTGCCACCAGCAGAGTGGGGCTGGAAGAGACCCAGTACTTC.

Concerning this clonotype itself: Germline and junction disagree at one end, which may indicate a read error. V usage is TRBV4-3 and J usage is TRBJ2-3; the D gene could be TRBD1 or TRBD2 (5 bases each). The CDR3 loop spans 16 amino acids. CDR1 and CDR2 from the germline V gene are LGHNA and YSLEER. The CDR3 DNA follows: TGCGCCAGCAGCCGAGATGGTCCGGGACGCACAGATACGCAGTATTTC. It specifies CASSRDGPGRTDTQYF.